Below, 29 T cell receptor beta chains from the same sample are listed, as sequenced in a study of CXCR3-negative and CXCR3-positive naive CD8 T cells. The authors made the TRB cDNA libraries by 5' RACE using UMI labels. Following a re-call of the 5' RACE reads, TCRdb has one entry per CDR3 protein and lacks DNA. The sample totals 75,000 to 95,000 distinct CDR3 sequences. Sequenced sample: naive CXCR3- CD8+ T cells from blood. The subset denotes: CD45RO-CCR7+CD27+CD95- naive CD8+ T cells lacking CXCR3 (TNR3-). These receptors all stem from a human donor in good health. Some clones in this sample may be carry-over from other donors' samples.

The chain couples TRBV3-1 to TRBJ2-1. Germline V lookup: CDR1 LGHDT, CDR2 YNNKEL (reference sequence). The CDR3 covers 15 residues. CDR3 region: CASSQDRFSYNEQFF.

V usage is TRBV7-3 and J usage is TRBJ1-3; the TCRdb D gene call, TRBD1, has no DNA to confirm it. The length of the CDR3 is 20 residues. Germline V gene sequence: CDR1 SGHTA, CDR2 FQGTGA. This CDR3 is CASSFSGTTMGTDSGNTIYF.

The V and J genes are TRBV29-1 and TRBJ1-3; lacking DNA, the TRBD1 call made by TCRdb goes unchecked. Germline-derived CDR1 and CDR2 are SQVTM and ANQGSEA. The length of the CDR3 is 13 residues. The CDR3: CSVETPPRNTIYF. The full variable domain, in which reference TRBV29-1 and TRBJ1-3 provide the parts outside the CDR3, is SAVISQKPSRDICQRGTSLTIQCQVDSQVTMMFWYRQQPGQSLTLIATANQGSEATYESGFVIDKFPISRPNLTFSTLTVSNMSPEDSSIYLCSVETPPRNTIYFGEGSWLTVV.

This rearrangement joins TRBV5-1 to TRBJ2-6. The CDR3 extends over 13 amino acids. Germline loops: CDR1 SGHRS, CDR2 YFSETQ. This CDR3 is CASRHSGANVLTF.

The rearrangement links TRBV4-3 to TRBJ2-5. This CDR3 contains 16 residues. Germline CDR1 reads LGHNA; CDR2 reads YSLEER. The CDR3 region is CASSQDRTRYQETQYF.

This rearrangement joins TRBV5-6 to TRBJ2-5. Germline loops: CDR1 SGHDT, CDR2 YYEEEE. The CDR3 has 15 amino acids. The CDR3: CASSFRPRVQETQYF.

The chain employs TRBV28 and TRBJ2-2; TCRdb returns TRBD1, unconfirmable since there is no DNA. The CDR3 totals 19 residues. Germline-derived CDR1 and CDR2 are MDHEN and SYDVKM. CDR3 loop: CASSLYRMSDRGKAGELFF.

The chain has TRBV5-6 and TRBJ2-5; without DNA, the TCRdb call of TRBD1 cannot be checked. Germline V lookup: CDR1 SGHDT, CDR2 YYEEEE. The CDR3 is 15 amino acids. The CDR3 sequence: CASSQTGGAGETQYF.

This sequence joins TRBV4-3 and TRBJ2-7. The CDR3 consists of 16 residues. The V gene's germline CDR1 is LGHNA and CDR2 YSLEER. This chain's CDR3 is CASSQGQVFDSYEQYF.

V gene TRBV29-1 combines with J gene TRBJ2-5; TCRdb returns TRBD2, unconfirmable since there is no DNA. CDR1 is SQVTM and CDR2 is ANQGSEA in the germline V gene. This CDR3 has 14 residues. The CDR3 is CSVVPAGGGETQYF.

The chain joins TRBV27 to TRBJ1-1; TCRdb's D gene call, TRBD1, goes unchecked for lack of DNA. The CDR3 is made up of 17 amino acids. CDR1 and CDR2 (germline): MNHEY, SMNVEV (reference sequence). The CDR3 reads CASSSNSQGAIGTEAFF.

This chain connects TRBV20-1 to TRBJ2-1. From germline, CDR1 is DFQATT and CDR2 SNEGSKA (reference sequence). CDR3 length: 15 amino acids. This CDR3 is CSARDGKTDYNEQFF.

V gene TRBV12-3 or TRBV12-4 combines with J gene TRBJ2-4. The CDR3 is 17 residues long. CDR3 amino acids: CASSLLDGFLAKNIQYF.

The chain recombines TRBV6-5 with TRBJ2-5; TCRdb's D gene call, TRBD1, goes unchecked for lack of DNA. There are 15 residues in the CDR3. Germline CDR1 reads MNHEY; CDR2 reads SVGAGI. This CDR3 reads CASSLAGGGFETQYF.

This chain connects TRBV2 to TRBJ2-1; TCRdb picks TRBD1, but there is no DNA to check that call. From germline, CDR1 is SNHLY and CDR2 FYNNEI. There are 13 residues in the CDR3. CDR3 residues: CASSGTDYNEQFF.

The chain uses TRBV5-1 and TRBJ1-1; TCRdb gives TRBD1 as the D gene, but with no DNA this cannot be confirmed. The CDR3 length is 15 residues. Germline-derived CDR1 and CDR2 are SGHRS and YFSETQ. CDR3 in amino acids: CASSDPRQGANEAFF.

This chain uses TRBV4-1 with TRBJ1-2. Germline assignment: CDR1 MGHRA and CDR2 YSYEKL. The CDR3 sequence is 15 residues long. The CDR3 region is CASSQGRVLNYGYTF.

This chain uses TRBV20-1 with TRBJ2-5; checking the TCRdb D call of TRBD2 is not possible without DNA. The CDR3 has 17 amino acids. Germline V gene lookup returns CDR1 DFQATT and CDR2 SNEGSKA (reference sequence). CDR3 sequence reads: CSARFYAPSGGEKTQYF.

V and J are TRBV10-3 and TRBJ2-7; TCRdb's D gene call, TRBD1, goes unchecked for lack of DNA. The germline V gene has CDR1 ENHRY and CDR2 SYGVKD. The CDR3 loop spans 13 amino acids. The CDR3 loop is CAIRDRGSYEQYF.

The chain couples TRBV2 to TRBJ2-7; TCRdb reports TRBD1, a call that lacks DNA to check it against. The CDR3 totals 13 residues. Germline lookup yields CDR1 SNHLY and CDR2 FYNNEI. CDR3 amino acids: CACDGGTPFEQYF.

This chain links TRBV7-9 with TRBJ1-5; absent DNA, TCRdb's TRBD1 call cannot be checked. The CDR3 consists of 17 residues. The germline CDR1 and CDR2 sequences are SEHNR and FQNEAQ (reference sequence). CDR3 amino acids: CASSLMGQGHSNQPQHF.

The rearrangement links TRBV6-4 to TRBJ2-1; checking the TCRdb D call of TRBD1 is not possible without DNA. The germline V gene encodes CDR1 MRHNA and CDR2 SNTAGT. This CDR3 contains 15 residues. The CDR3: CASSGGTGPYNEQFF.

The chain is built from TRBV7-6 and TRBJ2-1; TCRdb selects TRBD1, and the lack of DNA leaves this call unchecked. In germline, CDR1 is SGHVS, CDR2 FNYEAQ. The CDR3 length is 14 residues. The CDR3 loop is CASSLAGGGDEQFF.

This sequence joins TRBV20-1 and TRBJ1-2; TCRdb picks TRBD1, but there is no DNA to check that call. The CDR3 contains 14 residues. Germline-derived CDR1 and CDR2 are DFQATT and SNEGSKA (reference sequence). CDR3 sequence: CSAIGGSIARGYTF.

The chain uses TRBV12-3 or TRBV12-4 and TRBJ2-5; checking the TCRdb D call of TRBD1 is not possible without DNA. This CDR3 comprises 13 residues. The chain's CDR3 is CASSVSGGETQYF.

The rearrangement uses TRBV7-9 and TRBJ2-3. Germline CDR1 reads SEHNR; CDR2 reads FQNEAQ (reference sequence). The CDR3 runs to 12 residues. The CDR3 is CASSSTSGTQYF.

V and J are TRBV11-2 and TRBJ1-3; the D gene TCRdb calls, TRBD1, cannot be checked with no DNA. The germline CDR1 and CDR2 sequences are SGHAT and FQNNGV. The CDR3 contains 17 residues. CDR3 sequence: CASSLERVRSSGNTIYF.

This chain joins TRBV5-1 and TRBJ1-2; TCRdb's D gene call, TRBD1, goes unchecked for lack of DNA. CDR3 length: 15 residues. Germline CDR1 SGHRS, CDR2 YFSETQ. The CDR3 region is CASSTLGQGDYGYTF.

V usage is TRBV7-9 and J usage is TRBJ2-7; the TRBD1 assignment by TCRdb is unverifiable without DNA. The CDR3 is 13 residues long. CDR1 and CDR2 from the germline V gene are SEHNR and FQNEAQ (reference sequence). The CDR3 protein is CASSPPTAYEQYF. The full variable domain, rest sourced from reference TRBV7-9 and TRBJ2-7, is DTGVSQNPRHKITKRGQNVTFRCDPISEHNRLYWYRQTLGQGPEFLTYFQNEAQLEKSRLLSDRFSAERPKGSFSTLEIQRTEQGDSAMYLCASSPPTAYEQYFGPGTRLTVT.